This T cell receptor (beta chain) was found in a study of blood T cell repertoires in COVID-19. Clones were read by immunoSEQ multiplex PCR, and TCRdb kept only the in-frame ones, dropping some. The sample has 200,000 to 250,000 clones, less than 90% seen once. This clonotype was obtained from a woman aged 65 to 85 with active or convalescent COVID-19. Sequenced input: peripheral blood.

CDR3: CASSSRTGTEAFF. The CDR3 DNA is TGTGCCAGCAGCTCCCGTACAGGAACTGAAGCTTTCTTT. The rearrangement uses TRBV11-3 and TRBJ1-1; TRBD1 is a possible D gene (5 bases). The CDR3 runs to 13 residues. V was cut by 4 bases and J by 5 bases, with 11 bases left in between. Germline loops: CDR1 SGHNT, CDR2 YENEEA.